This paragraph covers one T cell receptor (beta chain) sequence. What it recognizes is unknown. The data are from a study of cytomegalovirus exposure and HLA in healthy donors. General study results and limits: Roughly even sequencing depth across donors was the assumption behind the presence/absence analyses. Trimming of TCR beta V- and J-genes showed a link, identified in a later analysis, to a missense DCLRE1C variant. DRB1 showed the most TCR associations and HLA-C the fewest in a later analysis, as rates varied by HLA locus. Previously analyzed data showed that most TCR beta V segments were productive at a frequency of about 90% or about 30%.

Use of 60 Vbeta and 13 Jbeta primers characterized the PCR. Libraries were prepared by immunoSEQ multiplex PCR; TCRdb keeps only in-frame clonotypes and omits some of them. The table lists fewer than 200,000 clones, 65% to 85% of them singletons. The sequencing sample was made of PBMCs. This sequence originates from a woman between 18 and 30 years old in good health and CMV-seronegative.

CDR3 sequence: CASSPLGLAYEQYF. The CDR3, as DNA: TGTGCCAGCTCACCCCTGGGACTAGCCTACGAGCAGTACTTC. This chain uses TRBV18 with TRBJ2-7, with 8 nucleotides matching TRBD2. This CDR3 contains 14 residues. Germline V gene data show CDR1 as KGHSH and CDR2 as LQKENI. The J segment lost 2 bases and the V segment lost 3 bases, leaving 3 bases of the junction unmatched.